This T cell receptor beta chain is drawn from a study of blood T cells in healthy people across ages. The length of the CDR3 is 15 residues. Germline values: CDR1 SGHRS, CDR2 YFSETQ. Through a sample-barcoded 5' primer and a J-beta primer mix, a second PCR was run for roughly 7 to 11 cycles. From the 5' RACE reads, TCRdb called clonotypes with MiXCR, one entry per CDR3 protein. There are around 990,000 distinct CDR3 sequences in the sample; about 23% occur only once, and about 0.72% lies in the top ten. Separately, the same data were catalogued under a study of T cells of mothers and their children.

Source material: blood. The sequence came from a girl aged 2-9 years in good health. The chain links TRBV5-1 to TRBJ2-5; a weak D match, TRBD2 (5 bases). The tail of the sequence fits TRBJ2-1 better, so the J call may be wrong. In DNA, the CDR3 is TGCGCCAGCAGCTTGACACTAGTTTCCTCTGATGAGCAGTTCTTC. Amino acids: CASSLTLVSSDEQFF.